Listed below are T cell receptor beta chains from one sample, sequenced in a study of T cell changes during pregnancy in multiple sclerosis. This table comes from immunoSEQ multiplex PCR, and its TCRdb copy is limited to in-frame clones, with some not included. The table records approximately 40,000 clones, around 91% of them present only once. This specimen consisted of CD4+ T cells from peripheral blood mononuclear cells, obtained before pregnancy. The source of these receptors is a female donor with multiple sclerosis, enrolled in a pregnancy study. Each CDR3 is given with its conserved first and last residue. Each record gives: J gene, CDR3 length, V gene, clone size, D gene, CDR3 protein, CDR3 DNA. The D gene is left open where the match is weak. Only some rows state a clone size, as once, few, many or a class for expanded clones.

TRBJ1-5	13	TRBV21-1	.	.	CASGKGVEQPQHF	TGTGCCAGCGGGAAGGGAGTAGAGCAGCCCCAGCATTTT
TRBJ2-7	14	TRBV9	.	TRBD2	CASSSGTRAYEQYF	TGTGCCAGCAGCTCCGGGACTAGAGCCTACGAGCAGTACTTC
TRBJ1-3	15	TRBV30	.	.	CAWSVLRSSGNTIYF	TGTGCCTGGAGTGTACTACGGTCCTCTGGAAACACCATATATTTT
TRBJ1-1	14	TRBV19	.	TRBD1	CASISTGENTEAFF	TGTGCCAGTATTTCGACAGGGGAGAACACTGAAGCTTTCTTT
TRBJ2-2	15	TRBV5-4	.	.	CASSLGTARTGELFF	TGTGCCAGCAGCTTGGGGACAGCTCGCACCGGGGAGCTGTTTTTT
TRBJ1-4	14	TRBV6-5	.	TRBD1	CASSYYGGTGELFF	TGTGCCAGCAGTTACTATGGTGGGACAGGGGAACTGTTTTTT
TRBJ2-5	15	TRBV11-2	once	TRBD2	CASSWGLAGVETQYF	TGTGCCAGCAGCTGGGGACTAGCGGGAGTAGAGACCCAGTACTTC
TRBJ2-1	15	TRBV11-3	once	.	CASSPGTSQYNEQFF	TGTGCCAGCAGCCCTGGGACTTCCCAATACAATGAGCAGTTCTTC
TRBJ1-2	15	TRBV15	.	.	CATSREKKGWGGYTF	TGTGCCACCAGCAGAGAAAAGAAAGGCTGGGGCGGCTACACCTTC
TRBJ1-4	15	TRBV9	.	TRBD1	CASSADRGPNEKLFF	TGTGCCAGCAGCGCCGACAGGGGCCCTAATGAAAAACTGTTTTTT
TRBJ1-5	17	TRBV5-6	.	TRBD1	CASSPGSHRGVGQPQHF	TGTGCCAGCAGCCCCGGGAGTCACAGGGGAGTGGGTCAGCCCCAGCATTTT
TRBJ2-3	14	TRBV14	.	TRBD1	CASSQDRASNTQYF	TGTGCCAGCAGCCAGGACAGGGCCTCAAATACGCAGTATTTT
TRBJ2-1	17	TRBV7-8	.	TRBD2	CASSLGLAGGGGNEQFF	TGTGCCAGCAGCTTAGGGCTAGCGGGAGGAGGAGGGAATGAGCAGTTCTTC
TRBJ2-5	15	TRBV5-1	once	.	CASSLPAGPKETQYF	TGCGCCAGCAGCCTCCCCGCGGGGCCGAAAGAGACCCAGTACTTC
TRBJ1-3	14	TRBV6-5	.	.	CASSYGSGRNTIYF	TGTGCCAGCAGTTACGGGTCAGGGAGGAACACCATATATTTT
TRBJ2-7	15	TRBV13	.	TRBD2	CASSTSGRGGGEQYF	TGTGCCAGCAGCACCAGCGGGAGGGGTGGTGGCGAGCAGTACTTC
TRBJ2-7	14	TRBV27	.	TRBD1	CASSLQTGRDEQYF	TGTGCCAGCAGTCTCCAGACAGGGAGAGACGAGCAGTACTTC
TRBJ2-6	15	TRBV19	.	TRBD1	CASSPTGTGANVLTF	TGTGCCAGTAGCCCGACAGGGACTGGGGCCAACGTCCTGACTTTC
TRBJ2-7	13	TRBV28	once	.	CASLAGPSYEQYF	TGTGCCAGCCTGGCAGGGCCCTCCTACGAGCAGTACTTC
TRBJ1-1	15	TRBV27	.	TRBD1	CASSSHRGINTEAFF	TGTGCCAGCAGTTCTCACAGGGGGATTAACACTGAAGCTTTCTTT
TRBJ2-1	15	TRBV10-3	.	TRBD1	CAISERDRGRNEQFF	TGTGCCATCAGTGAAAGAGACAGGGGGCGCAATGAGCAGTTCTTC
TRBJ1-4	13	TRBV5-3	.	.	CARGKEINEKLFF	TGTGCCAGAGGCAAGGAGATTAATGAAAAACTGTTTTTT
TRBJ1-1	19	TRBV21-1	.	.	CASPLPGQGPFGLDTEAFF	TGTGCCAGCCCCCTCCCGGGACAGGGGCCCTTCGGTTTAGACACTGAAGCTTTCTTT
TRBJ2-5	15	TRBV5-1	.	TRBD2	CASSPRTSGIDEQYF	TGCGCCAGCAGCCCGAGGACTAGCGGGATAGATGAGCAGTACTTC
TRBJ2-7	16	TRBV4-1	.	.	CASSQEDPGLLQEQYF	TGCGCCAGCAGCCAAGAGGACCCGGGACTCCTTCAGGAGCAGTACTTC
TRBJ1-5	13	TRBV2	.	.	CASRSVSNQPQHF	TGTGCCAGCAGATCAGTTAGCAATCAGCCCCAGCATTTT
TRBJ2-1	18	TRBV28	.	TRBD2	CASTPGLADRSSYNEQFF	TGTGCCAGCACTCCGGGACTAGCGGATAGGAGCTCCTACAATGAGCAGTTCTTC
TRBJ2-1	15	TRBV5-1	.	TRBD1	CASSLEQGVLNEQFF	TGCGCCAGCAGCTTGGAACAGGGGGTACTCAATGAGCAGTTCTTC
TRBJ1-3	15	TRBV7-9	.	TRBD1	CASSFSGQGGNTIYF	TGTGCCAGCAGCTTTTCAGGACAGGGTGGAAACACCATATATTTT
TRBJ2-7	14	TRBV9	.	TRBD2	CASSRRLAGDEQYF	TGTGCCAGCAGCCGTCGACTAGCGGGAGACGAGCAGTACTTC
TRBJ2-2	15	TRBV10-1	.	TRBD1	CASRDRGPGAGELFF	TGCGCCAGCAGGGACAGGGGGCCTGGGGCCGGGGAGCTGTTTTTT
TRBJ2-5	17	TRBV5-1	.	TRBD2	CASSGTSGRRGQETQYF	TGCGCCAGCAGCGGGACTAGCGGGAGAAGGGGGCAAGAGACCCAGTACTTC
TRBJ1-1	15	TRBV28	.	.	CASSSTGFPNTEAFF	TGTGCCAGCAGTTCAACAGGATTCCCGAACACTGAAGCTTTCTTT
TRBJ2-7	18	TRBV4-1	.	TRBD1	CASSQDSKGAGGNYEQYF	TGCGCCAGCAGCCAAGATAGTAAGGGGGCAGGGGGAAACTACGAGCAGTACTTC
TRBJ2-1	18	TRBV11-2	.	.	CASSLLGRGRLGYNEQFF	TGTGCCAGCAGCTTATTGGGCAGGGGTCGCTTGGGCTACAATGAGCAGTTCTTC
TRBJ1-1	14	TRBV7-2	.	.	CASVTQGLNTEAFF	TGTGCCAGCGTCACACAGGGTTTGAACACTGAAGCTTTCTTT
TRBJ2-3	15	TRBV6-1	.	TRBD2	CASRGGRSGTDTQYF	TGTGCCAGCAGGGGGGGGAGGAGCGGCACAGATACGCAGTATTTT
TRBJ2-1	16	TRBV7-2	.	TRBD2	CASSSGTSGILGEQFF	TGTGCCAGCAGCTCCGGGACTAGCGGGATCCTCGGGGAGCAGTTCTTC
TRBJ1-1	16	TRBV6-5	.	.	CASSYSIGGLNTEAFF	TGTGCCAGCAGTTACTCGATTGGAGGCCTGAACACTGAAGCTTTCTTT
TRBJ2-2	16	TRBV6-5	few	TRBD2	CASSYLTSGRPGELFF	TGTGCCAGCAGTTACTTGACTAGCGGGAGACCCGGGGAGCTGTTTTTT
TRBJ2-1	13	TRBV19	.	TRBD1	CASGRQGPNEQFF	TGTGCCAGTGGAAGACAGGGCCCCAATGAGCAGTTCTTC
TRBJ1-3	16	TRBV5-8	.	TRBD1	CASGRVTGPAGNTIYF	TGTGCCAGCGGACGAGTGACAGGGCCCGCTGGAAACACCATATATTTT